The entry below gives a single TCR beta chain sequence along with its context. What it binds is not known. The data derive from a study of vaccination and CD4 T cells after COVID-19. Time point defined: late sampling 161 to 241 days after vaccination in a few convalescent patients. Treatment specified: approximately 10-day PBMC culture with coronavirus spike peptide pools or control peptides (ViraFEST assay). PBMCs, plated at about 2.2 million per well, were grown in the presence of around 10 IU/ml IL-2 and 10 ug/ml peptide pools. Days 3 and 7 saw half the medium swapped for fresh IL-2 medium. Cultured CD4+ T cells had their DNA profiled by the Oncomine TCR Beta short-read assay. From cultured CD4+ T cells, genomic DNA was extracted. TCRdb fed the PCR reads into MiXCR, producing one record per CDR3 protein. The data show approximately 23,000 distinct CDR3 sequences, 35% to 40% seen once. Study results and limitations: The authors identified 304 of 307 vaccine-specific clones in convalescent patients as spike mono-reactive.

The CDR3 is made up of 15 amino acids. Trimming took 4 bases from V and 5 from J; bases not matched to a gene: 6. Per the germline V gene, CDR1 is MNHNS and CDR2 is SASEGT. The sequences come from CD4+ T cells from blood, cultured in vitro, collected about 7 months after SARS-CoV-2 vaccination. This clonotype was obtained from a human donor who had recovered from COVID-19. This chain links TRBV6-1 with TRBJ2-5; 11 nucleotides line up with TRBD2. CDR3 bases: TGTGCCAGCAGTGTAGCGGGAGGGGGTTGGGAGACCCAGTACTTC. This translates into CASSVAGGGWETQYF.